These 22 T cell receptor beta chains originate from one sample sequenced in a study of identical twins. One entry per CDR3 protein, called by TCRdb with MiXCR from the 5' RACE reads. The data hold approximately 620,000 distinct CDR3 sequences, with 8.5% to 9% observed a single time. Separately, the same data were catalogued under a study of yellow fever vaccine responses in identical twins.

Sequencing was performed on PBMCs. The receptors here all came from a woman between 18 and 29 years old in good health.

The V gene is TRBV6-5, the J gene TRBJ2-3, with 10 positions matching TRBD2. The ends lost 0 bases at V and 4 bases at J; junction bases unmatched: 10. CDR3 size: 18 residues. Germline-derived CDR1 and CDR2 are MNHEY and SVGAGI. CDR3 sequence (DNA): TGTGCCAGCAGTTACTCGACAGGGGCCCTAGCGGGGGCAGATACGCAGTATTTT. It codes for CASSYSTGALAGADTQYF.

The chain is built from TRBV6-5 and TRBJ2-1; TRBD2 matches 12 bases. Germline V gene lookup returns CDR1 MNHEY and CDR2 SVGAGI. Trimming took 1 base from V and 8 from J; bases not matched to a gene: 9. The CDR3 is 17 amino acids. CDR3 DNA: TGTGCCAGCAGTTACTGGGCTAGCGGGAGGGCCTTCGATGAGCAGTTCTTC. Translated, it gives CASSYWASGRAFDEQFF.

This rearrangement joins TRBV20-1 to TRBJ2-2; TRBD2 matches at 9 bases. Germline CDR1 DFQATT, CDR2 SNEGSKA (reference sequence). This CDR3 is built from 14 residues. The ends lost 3 bases at V and 6 bases at J; junction bases unmatched: 5. The CDR3 spells CSARVAGVAGELFF. CDR3 nucleotides: TGCAGTGCTAGGGTAGCGGGAGTTGCCGGGGAGCTGTTTTTT.

This clonotype was counted many times. The chain couples TRBV20-1 to TRBJ2-7; 11 bases line up with TRBD2. V lost 5 bases and J lost 7; bases outside the gene matches: 10. Per the germline V gene, CDR1 is DFQATT and CDR2 is SNEGSKA (reference sequence). This CDR3 has 14 amino acids. DNA of the CDR3: TGCAGTGCTGGCACTAGCGGGGGTTTTGTAGAGCAGTACTTC. It yields the protein CSAGTSGGFVEQYF.

This clonotype was picked up many times. This chain joins TRBV12-3 or TRBV12-4 and TRBJ1-2; TRBD1 is a possible D gene (5 bases). The CDR3 covers 14 residues. V lost 5 bases and J 3 bases, leaving 13 bases between the germline ends. The CDR3 DNA reads TGTGCCAGCAGTCCGTCCGGGACGGACTATGGCTACACCTTC. Translated: CASSPSGTDYGYTF.

This clonotype was observed a handful of times. The rearrangement links TRBV4-3 to TRBJ2-7, with a tentative D call TRBD2 (5 bases). The germline gives CDR1 LGHNA, CDR2 YSLEER. The CDR3 covers 14 residues. V was clipped by 3 bases and J by 6 bases, with 15 bases between them. The CDR3 DNA reads TGCGCCAGCAGCCAGGACTTGTCTTTGCGCGAGCAGTACTTC. Translated: CASSQDLSLREQYF.

This clonotype was detected only a few times. The chain recombines TRBV12-3 or TRBV12-4 with TRBJ2-1; tentative D call: TRBD1 (5 bases). Trimming pared 1 base from V and 9 bases from J, leaving 13 bases between. The CDR3 loop spans 14 amino acids. Here the CDR3 reads CASSLGAGLGEQFF. In DNA form, the CDR3 reads TGTGCCAGCAGTTTAGGAGCAGGGTTGGGTGAGCAGTTCTTC.

This clonotype showed up just a few times. V is TRBV10-3 and J is TRBJ1-2; 9 bases match TRBD1. Germline V gives CDR1 ENHRY, CDR2 SYGVKD. The CDR3 runs to 16 residues. V was clipped by 1 base and J by 4 bases; unmatched bases: 7. This CDR3 is CAISEFRDRDSYGYTF. In DNA form, the CDR3 reads TGTGCCATCAGTGAGTTCCGGGACAGGGATTCCTATGGCTACACCTTC.

The chain employs TRBV5-1 and TRBJ2-3; 7 nucleotides agree with TRBD1. CDR1 is SGHRS, CDR2 YFSETQ, per germline. The ends lost 4 bases at V and 5 bases at J; junction bases unmatched: 7. This CDR3 has 14 residues. CDR3 bases: TGCGCCAGCAGCCCGGGACAGCTAAAAGATACGCAGTATTTT. Residues: CASSPGQLKDTQYF.

This clonotype was seen only a few times. The rearrangement links TRBV20-1 to TRBJ2-3, with 8 bases matching TRBD2. CDR3 size: 18 residues. The ends lost 7 bases at V and 0 bases at J; junction bases unmatched: 18. CDR1 DFQATT and CDR2 SNEGSKA come from the germline V gene (reference sequence). For the CDR3, the DNA is TGCAGTGTTGGAGGGCGGGGGGCCTGGACCTTTAGCACAGATACGCAGTATTTT. Its protein product is CSVGGRGAWTFSTDTQYF.

This clonotype was recorded a few times. The chain uses TRBV7-2 and TRBJ2-3; TRBD2 matches 9 bases. The J segment lost 6 bases and the V segment lost 5 bases, leaving 9 bases of the junction unmatched. The CDR3 covers 15 residues. Germline CDR1 SGHTA, CDR2 FQGNSA. The DNA of the CDR3 is TGTGCCAGCAGCCAACGAGCGGGGGGTTTGGATACGCAGTATTTT. Encoded protein: CASSQRAGGLDTQYF.

This clonotype was picked up many times. The chain combines TRBV5-6 with TRBJ2-3, with TRBD2 matching over 9 bases. This CDR3 comprises 16 residues. The V and J ends lost 4 bases and 0 bases, in that order; junction bases with no gene match: 6. In germline, CDR1 is SGHDT, CDR2 YYEEEE. CDR3 region: CASSLVLAGSTDTQYF. As DNA, the CDR3 is TGTGCCAGCAGCCTTGTCCTAGCGGGAAGCACAGATACGCAGTATTTT.

This clonotype was picked up a small number of times. The rearrangement uses TRBV12-3 or TRBV12-4 and TRBJ2-3; the D gene could be TRBD1 or TRBD2 (5 bases each). The CDR3 is 13 amino acids. The V gene lost 4 bases and the J gene lost 6 bases, with 11 bases spanning the gap. The CDR3 is CASSSPGLDTQYF. The CDR3 nucleotides read TGTGCCAGCAGTTCGCCGGGGCTGGATACGCAGTATTTT.

This clonotype was recorded a few times. This chain connects TRBV5-1 to TRBJ2-7, with 8 bases that match TRBD2. Per germline, CDR1 SGHRS and CDR2 YFSETQ. V was pared by 0 bases and J by 2 bases, with 7 bases of the junction left unmatched. There are 16 residues in the CDR3. CDR3 amino acids: CASSLVLAGGAYEQYF. Written as DNA, the CDR3 is TGCGCCAGCAGCTTGGTTCTAGCGGGTGGTGCCTACGAGCAGTACTTC. The full variable domain, completed using reference TRBV5-1 and TRBJ2-7, is KAGVTQTPRYLIKTRGQQVTLSCSPISGHRSVSWYQQTPGQGLQFLFEYFSETQRNKGNFPGRFSGRQFSNSRSEMNVSTLELGDSALYLCASSLVLAGGAYEQYFGPGTRLTVT.

This chain connects TRBV14 to TRBJ2-5, with D tentatively TRBD1 or TRBD2 (5 bases each). This CDR3 region has 17 residues. Trimming removed 1 base at V and 5 bases at J, with 20 bases between. Germline V gene sequence: CDR1 SGHDN, CDR2 FVKESK. In DNA form, the CDR3 reads TGTGCCAGCAGCCAAGCCCGAGGGGCAATCGGTATTGAGACCCAGTACTTC. Protein sequence: CASSQARGAIGIETQYF.

There are a few counts of this clonotype. The gene calls are TRBV6-1 and TRBJ2-1, with 12 bases fitting TRBD1. The V gene end was trimmed by 7 bases and the J gene end by 8 bases; junction bases not matched to a gene: 9. The CDR3 loop spans 15 amino acids. Germline CDR1 MNHNS, CDR2 SASEGT. As DNA, the CDR3 is TGTGCCAGCACCATGGGACAGGGGGCCGGGGATGAGCAGTTCTTC. Its translation: CASTMGQGAGDEQFF.

This clonotype was found many times. The genes are TRBV5-1 and TRBJ2-5; 8 bases map to TRBD1. Germline lookup yields CDR1 SGHRS and CDR2 YFSETQ. This CDR3 is built from 14 residues. V was pared by 0 bases and J by 2 bases, with 0 bases of the junction left unmatched. DNA for the CDR3: TGCGCCAGCAGCTTGGGACAGGGGCAAGAGACCCAGTACTTC. Protein product: CASSLGQGQETQYF.

This clonotype has just a few counts. The CDR3 sequence is CASSHRAGIGNEQFF. Here the CDR3 DNA reads TGCGCCAGCAGCCACCGAGCGGGAATCGGCAATGAGCAGTTCTTC. The chain carries TRBV4-3 and TRBJ2-1; TRBD2 aligns across 7 bases. CDR1 and CDR2 from the germline V gene are LGHNA and YSLEER. CDR3 length equals 15 residues. Trimming cost V 3 bases and J 6 bases; bases outside gene matches: 8.

This clonotype was detected only a few times. This chain links TRBV7-9 with TRBJ1-6; the D gene is possibly TRBD1 (5 bases). The germline V and J ends were trimmed by 5 bases and 6 bases, with 14 bases remaining between them. In germline, CDR1 is SEHNR, CDR2 FQNEAQ (reference sequence). The CDR3 has 15 amino acids. The CDR3 loop is CASSADREINSPLHF. CDR3 DNA sequence: TGTGCCAGCAGCGCCGACAGAGAGATTAATTCACCCCTCCACTTT.

This clonotype was seen many times. The chain couples TRBV4-1 to TRBJ2-7; D might be TRBD2 (6 bases). The V end was cut by 0 bases, the J end by 0 bases, with 27 bases between. The germline CDR1 and CDR2 sequences are MGHRA and YSYEKL. The CDR3 has 21 amino acids. CDR3 DNA sequence: TGCGCCAGCAGCCAAGACGTATGGGGGGAGAGGCAAACCCTTTCCTCCTACGAGCAGTACTTC. It specifies CASSQDVWGERQTLSSYEQYF.

This clonotype was observed many times. The CDR3 DNA reads as TGCAGCGTTGAGCGGGAGGTCCTGGAGGATACGCAGTATTTT. Encoded protein: CSVEREVLEDTQYF. This chain links TRBV29-1 with TRBJ2-3, with 8 bases fitting TRBD2. The CDR3 totals 14 residues. Trimming cost V 3 bases and J 6 bases; bases outside gene matches: 8. Germline V gene lookup returns CDR1 SQVTM and CDR2 ANQGSEA.

The CDR3 loop is CASSQDSNNEKLFF. The CDR3 bases are TGTGCCAGCAGCCAGGACAGTAATAATGAAAAACTGTTTTTT. V and J are TRBV7-2 and TRBJ1-4; D might be TRBD1 (6 bases). The germline V gene has CDR1 SGHTA and CDR2 FQGNSA. V gave up 5 bases and J gave up 4 bases, with 11 bases separating them. The CDR3 is 14 residues long.